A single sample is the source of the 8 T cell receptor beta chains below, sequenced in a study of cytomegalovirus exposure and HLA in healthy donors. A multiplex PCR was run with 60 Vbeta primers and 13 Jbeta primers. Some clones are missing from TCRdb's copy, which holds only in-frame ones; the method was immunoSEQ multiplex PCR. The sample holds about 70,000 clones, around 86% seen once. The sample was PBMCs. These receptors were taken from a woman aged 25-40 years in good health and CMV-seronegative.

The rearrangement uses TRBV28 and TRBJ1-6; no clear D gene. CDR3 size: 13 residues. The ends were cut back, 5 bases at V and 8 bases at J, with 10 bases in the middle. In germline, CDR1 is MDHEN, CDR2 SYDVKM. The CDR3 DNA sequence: TGTGCCAGCAGTCCTGCTAGGTATTCACCCCTCCACTTT. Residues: CASSPARYSPLHF.

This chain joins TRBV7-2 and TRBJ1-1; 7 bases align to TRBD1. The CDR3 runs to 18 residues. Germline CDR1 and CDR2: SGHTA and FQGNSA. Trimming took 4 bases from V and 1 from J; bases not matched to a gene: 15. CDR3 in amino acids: CASSSPLRQGVANTEAFF. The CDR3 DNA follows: TGTGCCAGCAGCTCTCCCCTAAGACAGGGAGTAGCGAACACTGAAGCTTTCTTT.

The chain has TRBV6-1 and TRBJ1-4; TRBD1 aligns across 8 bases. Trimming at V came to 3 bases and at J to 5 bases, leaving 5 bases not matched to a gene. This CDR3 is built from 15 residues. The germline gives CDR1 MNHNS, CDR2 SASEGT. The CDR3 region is CASSDHRQGNEKLFF. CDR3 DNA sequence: TGTGCCAGCAGTGATCACCGACAGGGGAATGAAAAACTGTTTTTT.

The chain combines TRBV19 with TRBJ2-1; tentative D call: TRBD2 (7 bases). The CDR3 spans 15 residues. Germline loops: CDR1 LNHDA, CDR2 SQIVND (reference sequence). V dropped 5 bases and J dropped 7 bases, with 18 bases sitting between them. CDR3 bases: TGTGCCAGTAGTGGGGGGAGGGGGTTGAAAAATGAGCAGTTCTTC. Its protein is CASSGGRGLKNEQFF.

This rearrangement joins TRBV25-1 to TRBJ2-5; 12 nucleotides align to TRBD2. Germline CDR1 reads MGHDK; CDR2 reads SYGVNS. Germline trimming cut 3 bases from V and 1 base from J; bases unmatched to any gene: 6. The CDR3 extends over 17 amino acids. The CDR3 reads CASSEGLAGTPQETQYF. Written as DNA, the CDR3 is TGTGCCAGCAGTGAGGGACTAGCGGGTACCCCCCAAGAGACCCAGTACTTC.

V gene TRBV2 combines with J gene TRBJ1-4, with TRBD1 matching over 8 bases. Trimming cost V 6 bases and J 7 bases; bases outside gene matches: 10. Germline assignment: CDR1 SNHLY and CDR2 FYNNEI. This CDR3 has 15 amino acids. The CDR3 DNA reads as TGTGCCAGCAGAGAGTCAGGGGGCGCGGGTGAAAAACTGTTTTTT. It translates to CASRESGGAGEKLFF.

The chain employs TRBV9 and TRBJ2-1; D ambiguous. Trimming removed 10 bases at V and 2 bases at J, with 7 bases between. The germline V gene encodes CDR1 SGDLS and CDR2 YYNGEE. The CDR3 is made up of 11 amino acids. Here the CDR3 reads CAGGAYNEQFF. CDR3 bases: TGTGCCGGCGGAGCCTACAATGAGCAGTTCTTC.

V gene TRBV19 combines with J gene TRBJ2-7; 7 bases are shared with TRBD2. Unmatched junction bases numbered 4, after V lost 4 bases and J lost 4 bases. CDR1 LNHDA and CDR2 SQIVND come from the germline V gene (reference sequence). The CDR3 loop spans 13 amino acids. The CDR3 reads CASSSGSRYEQYF. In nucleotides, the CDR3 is TGTGCCAGTAGTAGCGGGAGTAGGTACGAGCAGTACTTC.